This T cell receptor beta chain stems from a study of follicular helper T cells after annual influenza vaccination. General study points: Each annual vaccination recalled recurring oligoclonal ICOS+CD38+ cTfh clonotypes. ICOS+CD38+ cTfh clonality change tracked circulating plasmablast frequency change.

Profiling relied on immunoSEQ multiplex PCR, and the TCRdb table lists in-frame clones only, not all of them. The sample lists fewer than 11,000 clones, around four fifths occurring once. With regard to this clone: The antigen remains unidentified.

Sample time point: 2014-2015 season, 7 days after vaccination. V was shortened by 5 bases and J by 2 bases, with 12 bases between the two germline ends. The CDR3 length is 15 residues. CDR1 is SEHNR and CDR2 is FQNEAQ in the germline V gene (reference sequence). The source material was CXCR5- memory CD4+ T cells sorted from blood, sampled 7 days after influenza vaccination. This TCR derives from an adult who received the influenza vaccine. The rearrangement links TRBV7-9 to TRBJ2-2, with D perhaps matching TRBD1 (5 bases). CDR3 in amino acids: CASSMGLGNTGELFF. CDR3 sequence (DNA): TGTGCCAGCAGCATGGGGCTAGGAAACACCGGGGAGCTGTTTTTT.